This entry features one T cell receptor (beta chain) sequence. Followed over time, Seattle patients had been enrolled while infection was active. The data were produced by immunoSEQ multiplex PCR, yet TCRdb's version contains in-frame clones alone and is incomplete. Among over 150,000 clones listed, around 81% were seen once. This record comes from a study of blood T cell repertoires in COVID-19. Study information: From T cells, B-cell-depleted T cells, or PBMCs came the material, which was cDNA or gDNA.

The origin of this receptor is a woman older than 75 with COVID-19, enrolled during active disease. Specimen: peripheral blood.

In nucleotides, the CDR3 is TGTGCCAGCAGGGAGGGACAGAGCTCTGGAAACACCATATATTTT. Its translation: CASREGQSSGNTIYF. The chain joins TRBV5-4 to TRBJ1-3; 7 nucleotides match TRBD1. Germline assignment: CDR1 SGHNT and CDR2 YYREEE (reference sequence). The CDR3 has 15 residues. Unmatched junction bases numbered 5, after V lost 5 bases and J lost 0 bases. Looking up the rest from reference TRBV5-4 and TRBJ1-3 gives the full variable domain: ETGVTQSPTHLIKTRGQQVTLRCSSQSGHNTVSWYQQALGQGPQFIFQYYREEENGRGNFPPRFSGLQFPNYSSELNVNALELDDSALYLCASREGQSSGNTIYFGEGSWLTVV.